This T cell receptor (beta chain) was recorded in a study of response to subunit inactivated influenza vaccine. Notes on the study in general: The authors offered the suggestion that each seasonal influenza vaccination recruits few new T cells.

TCRdb passed the RT-PCR reads through MiXCR, listing each CDR3 protein once. Among more than 700,000 distinct CDR3 sequences, 20% to 25% were seen once, and the ten largest hold approximately 10%. Trimming stripped 3 bases from V and 7 bases from J, with 13 bases between. This CDR3 has 13 residues. Germline CDR1 and CDR2: DFQATT and SNEGSKA (reference sequence). This clonotype was counted between two and nine times. The antigen remains unidentified. The sample was PBMCs from blood, taken 5 to 6 days after vaccination. This clonotype was obtained from a man aged 45 to 65 who received an inactivated influenza vaccine. The chain carries TRBV20-1 and TRBJ2-1; no firm D call. The CDR3 coding sequence is TGCAGTGCTAGGCTTCAGGCCGGTAATGAGCAGTTCTTC. Residues: CSARLQAGNEQFF.